One and the same sample provided the 19 T cell receptor beta chains below, sequenced in a study of regulatory T cells in long-lasting Graves disease. This sample's time point: newly diagnosed GD, antithyroid drugs for less than 3 months. TCR sequences were obtained from RNA taken from PBMCs. Building the TCR beta libraries relied on iRepertoire HTBI primers, and CDR3 regions underwent Arm-PCR. TCRdb passed the multiplex PCR reads through MiXCR, listing each CDR3 protein once. The sample shows 400,000 to 500,000 distinct CDR3 sequences, approximately 16% of them seen only once. This sample was also put to use in a study of T cells in Graves' hyperthyroidism and ophthalmopathy.

This material consisted of peripheral blood mononuclear cells (PBMCs), taken at new diagnosis, from a patient treated with antithyroid drugs. These receptors originate from a woman between 40 and 55 years old with Graves disease.

In its sample, this clonotype was seen many times. The rearrangement uses TRBV7-8 and TRBJ2-3; no clear D gene. The V end was cut by 5 bases, the J end by 0 bases, with 12 bases between. Germline V gene data show CDR1 as SGHVS and CDR2 as FQNEAQ. The CDR3 is 15 residues long. The CDR3 nucleotides are TGTGCCAGCAGCCCTCGGCAGCCCAGCACAGATACGCAGTATTTT. Protein sequence: CASSPRQPSTDTQYF.

In this sample, this clonotype turned up many times. V is TRBV13 and J is TRBJ2-1; D gene unclear. Germline V gives CDR1 PRHDT, CDR2 FYEKMQ (reference sequence). Trimming removed 3 bases from V and 0 bases from J, with 6 bases in between. The CDR3 contains 14 residues. The CDR3 is CASSFESSYNEQFF. DNA of the CDR3: TGTGCCAGCAGCTTTGAGAGCTCCTACAATGAGCAGTTCTTC.

This clonotype was picked up many times. The V gene is TRBV3-1, the J gene TRBJ2-1; D may be TRBD2 (6 bases). Germline assignment: CDR1 LGHDT and CDR2 YNNKEL (reference sequence). The germline V and J ends were trimmed by 0 bases and 4 bases, with 16 bases remaining between them. This CDR3 has 17 amino acids. CDR3 sequence reads: CASSQEGSGSFYNEQFF. The CDR3 bases are TGTGCCAGCAGCCAAGAAGGGTCCGGGAGTTTTTACAATGAGCAGTTCTTC.

Details on this clonotype: This clone may be a read error of a much larger clone one base away. V usage is TRBV27 and J usage is TRBJ2-3; D ambiguous. Germline CDR1 MNHEY, CDR2 SMNVEV (reference sequence). The CDR3 covers 13 residues. The CDR3, as DNA: TGTACCAGCAGTTCCGTTAGCACAGATACGCAGTATTTT. Translating it yields CTSSSVSTDTQYF.

This clonotype appeared many times. The chain carries TRBV12-5 and TRBJ2-3, with 12 positions matching TRBD2. Germline values: CDR1 LGHNT, CDR2 FRNRAP. The junction had 12 bases not matched to a gene; V was cut back by 3 bases and J by 5 bases. This CDR3 has 18 amino acids. The CDR3 DNA reads TGTGCTAGTGGTTTTTCAACTGAGAGACTAGCGGGAGAAGATACGCAGTATTTT. Its protein is CASGFSTERLAGEDTQYF.

This clonotype has just a few counts. The genes are TRBV20-1 and TRBJ2-5; the D is unclear. CDR3 length equals 12 residues. With 3 bases removed from V and 3 bases from J, the gap between germline ends came to 8 bases. The V gene's germline CDR1 is DFQATT and CDR2 SNEGSKA (reference sequence). This chain's CDR3 is CSASPGEETQYF. In DNA, the CDR3 is TGCAGTGCTAGTCCCGGAGAAGAGACCCAGTACTTC.

The chain employs TRBV28 and TRBJ1-2; D call uncertain. Germline CDR1 and CDR2: MDHEN and SYDVKM. Trimming shortened V by 5 bases and J by 1 base, and 11 bases separated the two germline ends. The CDR3 runs 14 residues. This chain's CDR3 is CASSITNSNYGYTF. The CDR3 coding sequence is TGTGCCAGCAGTATTACCAACAGTAACTATGGCTACACCTTC.

The table lists this clonotype with many counts. This chain connects TRBV27 to TRBJ2-7; D may correspond to TRBD1 or TRBD2 (6 bases each). V was shortened by 3 bases and J by 4 bases, with 19 bases between the two germline ends. The CDR3 runs to 16 residues. The germline CDR1 and CDR2 sequences are MNHEY and SMNVEV (reference sequence). Here the CDR3 DNA reads TGTGCCAGCAGTTTTGGGTTCGGGGGCGCGACGTACGAGCAGTACTTC. Translated, it gives CASSFGFGGATYEQYF.

This clonotype was detected ten times or more. The gene calls are TRBV5-1 and TRBJ2-1, with D tentatively TRBD1 (6 bases). The CDR3 covers 17 residues. Germline V gene lookup returns CDR1 SGHRS and CDR2 YFSETQ. The ends were cut back, 3 bases at V and 4 bases at J, with 20 bases in the middle. CDR3 DNA: TGCGCCAGCAGCTACACCCTGGGGGCTGGAGGATACAATGAGCAGTTCTTC. Its translation is CASSYTLGAGGYNEQFF.

This clonotype was observed at least ten times. The V gene is TRBV2, the J gene TRBJ2-2; 7 nucleotides line up with TRBD2. Germline V lookup: CDR1 SNHLY, CDR2 FYNNEI. Unmatched junction bases numbered 7, after V lost 5 bases and J lost 7 bases. The CDR3 contains 14 residues. CDR3 nucleotide sequence: TGTGCCAGCAGTTGGGGGAGGGCCGGCGGGGAGCTGTTTTTT. Protein product: CASSWGRAGGELFF.

This clonotype appeared many times. The rearrangement joins TRBV12-5 to TRBJ2-3, with 10 bases matching TRBD2. Germline loops: CDR1 LGHNT, CDR2 FRNRAP. The J segment lost 5 bases and the V segment lost 7 bases, leaving 12 bases of the junction unmatched. The CDR3 is 16 amino acids. The CDR3 DNA sequence: TGTGCTAGTGCAGCCTCTAGCGGGAGTGGTGAAGATACGCAGTATTTT. It translates to CASAASSGSGEDTQYF.

This clonotype was counted ten times or more. The J gene is TRBJ2-3, the V gene TRBV2; TRBD1 or TRBD2 may be the D gene (5 bases each). Germline CDR1 and CDR2: SNHLY and FYNNEI. The CDR3 has 19 amino acids. Trimming stripped 6 bases from V and 0 bases from J, with 25 bases between. CDR3 loop: CASRGPPSGEGWSTDTQYF. In DNA, the CDR3 is TGTGCCAGCAGGGGCCCCCCCAGCGGAGAGGGGTGGAGCACAGATACGCAGTATTTT.

The V and J genes are TRBV6-2 or TRBV6-3 and TRBJ2-6; no definite D call. Germline V gene lookup returns CDR1 MNHEY and CDR2 SVGEGT. The CDR3 runs to 18 residues. V shed 3 bases and J shed 0 bases, with 15 bases lying between them. The CDR3, as DNA: TGTGCCAGCAGTTATATAGTAGCCGTAAGCTCTGGGGCCAACGTCCTGACTTTC. Encoded protein: CASSYIVAVSSGANVLTF.

In its sample, this clonotype was seen many times. V and J are TRBV11-2 and TRBJ1-2; weak D call: TRBD1 (6 bases). V was clipped by 0 bases and J by 4 bases, with 21 bases between them. The CDR3 contains 18 residues. Germline V gives CDR1 SGHAT, CDR2 FQNNGV. DNA for the CDR3: TGTGCCAGCAGCTTAGAGCACCCCGACAGGCTACATTCCTATGGCTACACCTTC. Amino acid sequence: CASSLEHPDRLHSYGYTF.

A word on this clonotype: Being one base from a much bigger clone, this may be a read error. V usage is TRBV28 and J usage is TRBJ2-7, with 8 bases matching TRBD2. Germline trimming cut 1 base from V and 0 bases from J; bases unmatched to any gene: 5. CDR1 MDHEN and CDR2 SYDVKM come from the germline V gene. The length of the CDR3 is 16 residues. This chain's CDR3 is CASSLYASGSSYEQYF. CDR3 DNA sequence: TGTGCCAGCAGTTTATATGCTAGCGGGTCCTCCTACGAGCAGTACTTC.

This clonotype was seen only a few times. V usage is TRBV20-1 and J usage is TRBJ1-2; no clear D. Trimming stripped 3 bases from V and 2 bases from J, with 16 bases between. Looked up from germline, CDR1 is DFQATT and CDR2 is SNEGSKA (reference sequence). The length of the CDR3 is 15 residues. The CDR3 sequence is CSARPTRGNNYGYTF. DNA of the CDR3: TGCAGTGCTAGGCCCACTCGTGGGAACAACTATGGCTACACCTTC.

The chain links TRBV4-1 to TRBJ2-1, with 12 bases that match TRBD2. V lost 1 base, J lost 8 bases, and 18 bases stayed unmatched. Germline lookup yields CDR1 MGHRA and CDR2 YSYEKL. This CDR3 is built from 20 residues. CDR3 in DNA: TGCGCCAGCAGCCAAGGTGGTGGACCGCGGGCTAGCGGGAGGGAAGATGAGCAGTTCTTC. Residues: CASSQGGGPRASGREDEQFF.

A remark on this clonotype: A much larger clone lies one base from this, so it may be a read error. This chain joins TRBV6-1 and TRBJ1-1; D may be TRBD1 (5 bases). CDR3 length equals 10 residues. V shed 8 bases and J shed 6 bases, with 7 bases lying between them. Germline CDR1 is MNHNS and CDR2 is SASEGT. The CDR3 region is CASLRAEAFF. CDR3 sequence (DNA): TGTGCCAGCCTCAGGGCTGAAGCTTTCTTT.

This clonotype has a count of ten or more. The V and J genes are TRBV10-3 and TRBJ2-3, with D maybe TRBD2 (6 bases). V was shortened by 1 base and J by 6 bases, with 11 bases between the two germline ends. Germline lookup yields CDR1 ENHRY and CDR2 SYGVKD. The CDR3 contains 14 residues. CDR3 region: CAISELTSSDTQYF. The CDR3 nucleotides read TGTGCCATCAGTGAGTTGACTAGTTCTGATACGCAGTATTTT.